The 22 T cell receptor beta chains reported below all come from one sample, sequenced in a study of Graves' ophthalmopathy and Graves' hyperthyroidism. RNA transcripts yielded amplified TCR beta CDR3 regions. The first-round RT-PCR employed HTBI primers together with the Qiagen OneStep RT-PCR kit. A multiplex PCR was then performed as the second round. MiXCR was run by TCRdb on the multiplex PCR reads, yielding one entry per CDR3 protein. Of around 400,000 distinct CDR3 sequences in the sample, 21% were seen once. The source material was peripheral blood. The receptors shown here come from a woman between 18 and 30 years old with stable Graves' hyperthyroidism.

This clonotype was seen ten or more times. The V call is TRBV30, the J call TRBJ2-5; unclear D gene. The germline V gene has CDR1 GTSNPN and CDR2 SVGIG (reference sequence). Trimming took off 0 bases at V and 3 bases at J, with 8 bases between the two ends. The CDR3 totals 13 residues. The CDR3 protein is CAWSVNRKETQYF. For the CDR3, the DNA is TGTGCCTGGAGTGTAAACAGAAAAGAGACCCAGTACTTC. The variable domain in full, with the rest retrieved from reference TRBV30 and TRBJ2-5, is SQTIHQWPATLVQPVGSPLSLECTVEGTSNPNLYWYRQAAGRGLQLLFYSVGIGQISSEVPQNLSASRPQDRQFILSSKKLLLSDSGFYLCAWSVNRKETQYFGPGTRLLVL.

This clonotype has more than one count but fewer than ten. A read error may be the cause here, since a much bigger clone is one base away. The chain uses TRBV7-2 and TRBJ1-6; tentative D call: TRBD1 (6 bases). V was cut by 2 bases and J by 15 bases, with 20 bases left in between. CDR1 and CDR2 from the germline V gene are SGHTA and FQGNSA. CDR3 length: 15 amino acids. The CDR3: CASSLRTVRPMNLHF. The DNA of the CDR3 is TGTGCCAGCAGCTTAAGGACAGTACGACCTATGAACCTCCACTTT.

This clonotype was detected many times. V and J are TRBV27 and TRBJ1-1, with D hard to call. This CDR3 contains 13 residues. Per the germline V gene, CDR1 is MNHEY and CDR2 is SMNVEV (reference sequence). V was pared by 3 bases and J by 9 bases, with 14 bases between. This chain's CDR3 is CASSFHGRSQAFF. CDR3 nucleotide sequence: TGTGCCAGCAGTTTCCACGGACGGTCTCAAGCTTTCTTT.

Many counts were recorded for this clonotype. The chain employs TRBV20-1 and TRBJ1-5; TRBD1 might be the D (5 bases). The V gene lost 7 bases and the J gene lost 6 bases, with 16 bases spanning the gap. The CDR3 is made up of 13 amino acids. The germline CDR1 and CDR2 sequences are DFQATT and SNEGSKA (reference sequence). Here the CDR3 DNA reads TGCAGTGTCAGATCAGGGTTTAGTCAGCCCCAGCATTTT. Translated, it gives CSVRSGFSQPQHF.

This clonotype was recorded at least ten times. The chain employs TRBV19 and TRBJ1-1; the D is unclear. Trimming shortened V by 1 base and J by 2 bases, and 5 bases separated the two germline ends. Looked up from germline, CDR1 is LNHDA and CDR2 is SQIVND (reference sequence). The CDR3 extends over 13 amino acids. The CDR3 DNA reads TGTGCCAGTAGTATAGTTGCTAACACTGAAGCTTTCTTT. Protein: CASSIVANTEAFF. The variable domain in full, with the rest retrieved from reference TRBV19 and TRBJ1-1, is DGGITQSPKYLFRKEGQNVTLSCEQNLNHDAMYWYRQDPGQGLRLIYYSQIVNDFQKGDIAEGYSVSREKKESFPLTVTSAQKNPTAFYLCASSIVANTEAFFGQGTRLTVV.

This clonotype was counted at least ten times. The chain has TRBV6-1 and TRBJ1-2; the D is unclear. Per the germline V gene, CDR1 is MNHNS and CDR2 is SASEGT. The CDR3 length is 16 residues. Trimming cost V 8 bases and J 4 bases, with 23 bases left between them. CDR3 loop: CASRHPRTGRAYGYTF. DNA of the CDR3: TGTGCCAGCCGCCATCCAAGAACGGGGAGAGCCTATGGCTACACCTTC.

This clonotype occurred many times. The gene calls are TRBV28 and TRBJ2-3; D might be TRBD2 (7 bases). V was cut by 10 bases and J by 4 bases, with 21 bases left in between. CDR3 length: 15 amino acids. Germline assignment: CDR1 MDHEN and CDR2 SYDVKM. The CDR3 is CATDGRERGADTQYF. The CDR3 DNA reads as TGTGCCACCGACGGGCGGGAGAGGGGGGCAGATACGCAGTATTTT.

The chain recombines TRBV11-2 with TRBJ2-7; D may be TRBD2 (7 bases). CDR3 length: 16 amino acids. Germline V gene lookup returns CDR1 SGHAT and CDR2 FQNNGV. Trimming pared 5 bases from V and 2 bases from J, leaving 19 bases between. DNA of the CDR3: TGTGCCAGCAGCCACGGGGGGCAGGGCCGGGCCTACGAGCAGTACTTC. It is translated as CASSHGGQGRAYEQYF.

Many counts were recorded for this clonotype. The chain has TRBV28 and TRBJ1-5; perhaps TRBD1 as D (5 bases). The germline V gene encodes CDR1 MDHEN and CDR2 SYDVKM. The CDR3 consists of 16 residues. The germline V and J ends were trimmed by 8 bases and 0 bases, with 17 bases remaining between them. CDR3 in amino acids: CASGSSDSYSNQPQHF. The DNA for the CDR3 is TGTGCCAGCGGTAGCTCTGACAGTTATAGCAATCAGCCCCAGCATTTT.

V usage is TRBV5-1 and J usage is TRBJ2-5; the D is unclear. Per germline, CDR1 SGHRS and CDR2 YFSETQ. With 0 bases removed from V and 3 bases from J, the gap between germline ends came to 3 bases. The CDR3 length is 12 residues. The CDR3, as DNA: TGCGCCAGCAGCTTGGGTAAAGAGACCCAGTACTTC. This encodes CASSLGKETQYF.

The CDR3, as DNA: TGTGCCAGCAGCTTAGGCCCTGGTATCTCCTACGAGCAGTACTTC. Amino acid sequence: CASSLGPGISYEQYF. This chain connects TRBV13 to TRBJ2-7; no clear D gene. Germline V lookup: CDR1 PRHDT, CDR2 FYEKMQ (reference sequence). The CDR3 has 15 residues. V shed 0 bases and J shed 0 bases, with 9 bases lying between them.

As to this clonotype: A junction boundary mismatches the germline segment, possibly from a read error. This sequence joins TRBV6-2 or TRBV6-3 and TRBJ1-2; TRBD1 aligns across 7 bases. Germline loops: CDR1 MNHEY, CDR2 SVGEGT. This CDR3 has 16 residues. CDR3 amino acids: CASGRLGTELNYGYTF. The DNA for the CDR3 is TGTGCCAGCGGTAGATTGGGGACAGAGCTCAACTATGGTTACACCTTC.

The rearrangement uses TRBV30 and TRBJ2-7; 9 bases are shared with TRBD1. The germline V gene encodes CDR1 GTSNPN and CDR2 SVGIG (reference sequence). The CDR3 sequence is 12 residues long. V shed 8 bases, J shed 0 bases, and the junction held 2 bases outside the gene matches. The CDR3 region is CARTGDSYEQYF. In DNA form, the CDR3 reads TGTGCCCGGACAGGGGACTCCTACGAGCAGTACTTC.

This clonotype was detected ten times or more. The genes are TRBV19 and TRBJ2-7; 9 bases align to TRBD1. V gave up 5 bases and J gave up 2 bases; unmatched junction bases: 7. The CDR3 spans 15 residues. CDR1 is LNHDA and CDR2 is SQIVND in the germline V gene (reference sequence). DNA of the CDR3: TGTGCCAGTAGTGGCCGGGACAGGGTAGCCTACGAGCAGTACTTC. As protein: CASSGRDRVAYEQYF. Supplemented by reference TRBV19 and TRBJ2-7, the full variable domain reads DGGITQSPKYLFRKEGQNVTLSCEQNLNHDAMYWYRQDPGQGLRLIYYSQIVNDFQKGDIAEGYSVSREKKESFPLTVTSAQKNPTAFYLCASSGRDRVAYEQYFGPGTRLTVT.

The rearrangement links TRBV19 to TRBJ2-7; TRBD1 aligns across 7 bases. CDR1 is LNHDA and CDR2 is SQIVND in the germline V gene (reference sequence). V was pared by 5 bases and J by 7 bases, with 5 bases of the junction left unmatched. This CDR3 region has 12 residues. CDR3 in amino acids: CASSRQGREQYF. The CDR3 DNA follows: TGTGCCAGTAGTCGACAGGGTAGGGAGCAGTACTTC.

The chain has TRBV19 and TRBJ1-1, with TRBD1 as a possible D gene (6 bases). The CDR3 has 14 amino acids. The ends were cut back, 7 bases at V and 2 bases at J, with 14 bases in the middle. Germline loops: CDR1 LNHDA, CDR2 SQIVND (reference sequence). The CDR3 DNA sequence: TGTGCCAGTAAAGAGGGGGGTCTTAACACTGAAGCTTTCTTT. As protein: CASKEGGLNTEAFF.

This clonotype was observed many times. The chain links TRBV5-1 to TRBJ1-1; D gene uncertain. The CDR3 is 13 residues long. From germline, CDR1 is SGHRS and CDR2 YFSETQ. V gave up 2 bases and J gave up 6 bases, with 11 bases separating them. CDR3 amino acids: CASSFRTSAEAFF. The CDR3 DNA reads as TGCGCCAGCAGCTTTCGGACTTCGGCTGAAGCTTTCTTT.

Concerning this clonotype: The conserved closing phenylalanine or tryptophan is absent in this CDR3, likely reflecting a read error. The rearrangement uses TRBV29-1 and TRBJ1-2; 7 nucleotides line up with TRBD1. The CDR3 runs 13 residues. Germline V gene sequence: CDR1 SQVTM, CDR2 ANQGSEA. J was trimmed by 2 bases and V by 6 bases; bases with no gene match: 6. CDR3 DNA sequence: TGCAGCGTGGCAGGGACAGAGAACTATGGCTACACCTAC. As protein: CSVAGTENYGYTY.

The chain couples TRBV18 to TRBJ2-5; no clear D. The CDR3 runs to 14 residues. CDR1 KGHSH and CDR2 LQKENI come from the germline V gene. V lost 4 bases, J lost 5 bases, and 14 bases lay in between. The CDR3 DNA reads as TGTGCCAGCTCACACTACCCGTCCAGGGAGACCCAGTACTTC. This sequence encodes CASSHYPSRETQYF.

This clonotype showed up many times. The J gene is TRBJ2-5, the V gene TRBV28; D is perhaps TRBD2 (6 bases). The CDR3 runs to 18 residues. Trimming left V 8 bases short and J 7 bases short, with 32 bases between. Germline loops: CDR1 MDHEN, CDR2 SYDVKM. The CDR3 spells CASRPGRNLKLAHGTQYF. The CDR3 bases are TGTGCCAGCCGGCCCGGCCGAAACCTGAAACTAGCCCACGGGACCCAGTACTTC.

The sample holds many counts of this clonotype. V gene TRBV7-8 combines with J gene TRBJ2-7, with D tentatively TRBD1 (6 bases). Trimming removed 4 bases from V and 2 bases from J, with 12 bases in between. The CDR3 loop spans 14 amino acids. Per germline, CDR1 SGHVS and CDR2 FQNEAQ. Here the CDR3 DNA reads TGTGCCAGCAGCTGGAACAGGGATACCTACGAGCAGTACTTC. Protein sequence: CASSWNRDTYEQYF.

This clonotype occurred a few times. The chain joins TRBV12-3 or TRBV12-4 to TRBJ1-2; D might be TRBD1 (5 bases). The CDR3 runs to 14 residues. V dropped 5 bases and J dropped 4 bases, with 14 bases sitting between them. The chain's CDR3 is CASSTRDWVYGYTF. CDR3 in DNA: TGTGCCAGCAGTACTAGGGACTGGGTCTATGGCTACACCTTC.